This T cell receptor (beta chain) was captured in a study of Ad26.COV2.S vaccination and SARS-CoV-2 variants. Study-level background: Of the COV1001 trial arms, the Ad26.COV2.S arm included the donor.

The repertoire was sequenced with immunoSEQ multiplex PCR; TCRdb's copy has only in-frame clones and lacks some. The sample holds approximately 450,000 clones, 80% to 95% seen once. CDR3 size: 17 residues. Trimming removed 2 bases from V and 5 bases from J; junction bases left unmatched: 12. Germline V gene sequence: CDR1 MRHNA, CDR2 SNTAGT. Treatment defined: roughly 20 received Ad26.COV2.S at low or high dose, single or two shots; 5 received placebo; per-sample allocation not given. Sample collection was performed on day 63 after the first vaccine or placebo injection. Ad26.COV2.S expressed prefusion-stabilized spike from the original Wuhan strain.

The sequencing used peripheral blood, collected in a trial of Ad26.COV2.S vaccine versus placebo. The V and J genes are TRBV6-4 and TRBJ2-3; 8 positions agree with TRBD2. The clonotype originates from a person aged 18 to 59 who received the Ad26.COV2.S COVID-19 vaccine or a placebo. CDR3: CASSDKLTGGPKDTQYF. CDR3 sequence (DNA): TGTGCCAGCAGTGACAAATTGACGGGAGGGCCAAAAGATACGCAGTATTTT.